Each of the 27 T cell receptor beta chains below was sequenced from the same sample in a study of T cell responses to AZD1222 COVID-19 vaccine. Measured with immunoSEQ multiplex PCR; TCRdb has only the in-frame clones, and not every one. The table shows 65,000 to 75,000 clones, with around four fifths occurring only once. The sequenced sample was peripheral blood, obtained on day 0 of AZD1222 vaccination. The source of these receptors is an adult in good health.

The V gene is TRBV11-2, the J gene TRBJ2-1; possible D gene TRBD2, 6 bases. The V end lost 7 bases, the J end lost 6 bases, and 13 bases lay between the germline ends. The germline V gene encodes CDR1 SGHAT and CDR2 FQNNGV. The CDR3 sequence is 13 residues long. The CDR3 region is CASNAGGSNEQFF. The CDR3 nucleotides are TGTGCCAGCAACGCCGGAGGGAGCAATGAGCAGTTCTTC.

The V gene is TRBV6-5, the J gene TRBJ2-7; the D is unclear. The CDR3 is made up of 14 amino acids. V was shortened by 6 bases and J by 4 bases, with 16 bases between the two germline ends. In germline, CDR1 is MNHEY, CDR2 SVGAGI. This CDR3 is CASSSSGNSYEQYF. CDR3 sequence (DNA): TGTGCCAGCAGCTCCAGTGGGAATTCGTACGAGCAGTACTTC.

The rearrangement links TRBV10-3 to TRBJ1-1, with D tentatively TRBD1 (5 bases). V was pared by 10 bases and J by 2 bases, with 17 bases between. The germline gives CDR1 ENHRY, CDR2 SYGVKD. The CDR3 contains 14 residues. CDR3 coding DNA: TGTGCCACTACGGGGGAGGGTGGTAACACTGAAGCTTTCTTT. It translates to CATTGEGGNTEAFF.

This chain joins TRBV7-2 and TRBJ2-1; 12 nucleotides align to TRBD2. The CDR3 runs to 15 residues. V gave up 6 bases and J gave up 9 bases; unmatched junction bases: 9. Germline values: CDR1 SGHTA, CDR2 FQGNSA. The CDR3 DNA reads as TGTGCCAGCAGTTCGACTAGCGGGAGAATGGGTGAGCAGTTCTTC. Its translation: CASSSTSGRMGEQFF.

This chain connects TRBV10-1 to TRBJ2-2, with D possibly matching TRBD2 (6 bases). Per the germline V gene, CDR1 is WNHNN and CDR2 is SYGVQD (reference sequence). The germline V and J ends were trimmed by 5 bases and 1 base, with 11 bases remaining between them. The CDR3 covers 15 residues. The CDR3 reads CASSSGTLNTGELFF. CDR3 nucleotide sequence: TGCGCCAGCAGTTCCGGGACTCTGAACACCGGGGAGCTGTTTTTT.

Written as DNA, the CDR3 is TGTGCCAGCGGGGGAACAGGGGCAACTAATGAAAAACTGTTTTTT. It encodes CASGGTGATNEKLFF. This chain links TRBV7-9 with TRBJ1-4; 7 positions agree with TRBD1. The CDR3 is made up of 15 amino acids. Germline assignment: CDR1 SEHNR and CDR2 FQNEAQ (reference sequence). The V and J ends lost 8 bases and 0 bases, in that order; junction bases with no gene match: 6.

This chain joins TRBV5-7 and TRBJ1-5, with a tentative D call TRBD1 (6 bases). TRBV5-7 has ORF status, its function being uncertain. Trimming removed 5 bases from V and 5 bases from J, with 14 bases in between. The CDR3 has 14 amino acids. CDR3 nucleotides: TGTGCCAGCAGTAAGAGGGGGGACGATCAGCCCCAGCATTTT. Encoded protein: CASSKRGDDQPQHF.

This clone appeared a few times. The V gene is TRBV18, the J gene TRBJ1-6, with TRBD1 matching over 11 bases. The germline CDR1 and CDR2 sequences are KGHSH and LQKENI. The junction had 5 bases not matched to a gene; V was cut back by 5 bases and J by 8 bases. The CDR3 covers 15 residues. This CDR3 reads CASSITGQGDSPLHF. The CDR3 DNA is TGTGCCAGCTCAATCACGGGACAGGGGGATTCACCCCTCCACTTT.

J is TRBJ2-6 and V is TRBV19, with D perhaps matching TRBD2 (5 bases). Between the trimmed V and J ends, which lost 3 bases and 6 bases, there was a span of 12 bases. The V gene's germline CDR1 is LNHDA and CDR2 SQIVND (reference sequence). The CDR3 spans 15 residues. In DNA form, the CDR3 reads TGTGCCAGTAGTATGTGGCGGGTACAGGCCAACGTCCTGACTTTC. Its protein product is CASSMWRVQANVLTF.

The V gene is TRBV28, the J gene TRBJ1-5, with D tentatively TRBD1 (5 bases). The CDR3 is made up of 16 amino acids. Germline lookup yields CDR1 MDHEN and CDR2 SYDVKM. V gave up 6 bases and J gave up 3 bases, with 18 bases separating them. As DNA, the CDR3 is TGTGCCAGCAGACGGGGACGAGAACTCTCCAATCAGCCCCAGCATTTT. It specifies CASRRGRELSNQPQHF.

The genes are TRBV6-2 or TRBV6-3 and TRBJ1-5, with unresolved D. Germline CDR1 reads MNHEY; CDR2 reads SVGEGT. Trimming cost V 0 bases and J 2 bases, with 8 bases left between them. The CDR3 is 15 residues long. CDR3: CASSYSVGGNQPQHF. DNA for the CDR3: TGTGCCAGCAGTTACTCTGTTGGGGGCAATCAGCCCCAGCATTTT.

This clone was picked up a small number of times. The chain joins TRBV27 to TRBJ2-7; D is tentatively TRBD1 or TRBD2 (7 bases each). The germline V gene has CDR1 MNHEY and CDR2 SMNVEV (reference sequence). The V end was cut by 7 bases, the J end by 1 base, with 14 bases between. The CDR3 runs to 14 residues. The CDR3: CASNQGGPSYEQYF. DNA of the CDR3: TGTGCCAGCAACCAGGGGGGGCCATCCTACGAGCAGTACTTC.

The chain employs TRBV5-4 and TRBJ2-7; no clear D. This CDR3 has 12 amino acids. Germline loops: CDR1 SGHNT, CDR2 YYREEE (reference sequence). The V end was cut by 4 bases, the J end by 0 bases, with 5 bases between. This CDR3 is CASSLSSYEQYF. The CDR3 nucleotides read TGTGCCAGCAGCCTCAGCTCCTACGAGCAGTACTTC.

V usage is TRBV7-8 and J usage is TRBJ1-1; D gene uncertain. With 5 bases removed from V and 2 bases from J, the gap between germline ends came to 9 bases. The CDR3 totals 13 residues. Germline CDR1 is SGHVS and CDR2 is FQNEAQ. Here the CDR3 reads CASSPSYNTEAFF. CDR3 coding DNA: TGTGCCAGCAGCCCTAGCTATAACACTGAAGCTTTCTTT.

The chain recombines TRBV24-1 with TRBJ1-5; D is undetermined. CDR1 is KGHDR and CDR2 is SFDVKD in the germline V gene. Trimming took 8 bases from V and 1 from J, leaving 8 bases between them. CDR3 length: 13 residues. The CDR3 region has the DNA TGTGCCACCAACGGAGGAAGCAATCAGCCCCAGCATTTT. It codes for CATNGGSNQPQHF.

This clone appeared a few times. V is TRBV7-2 and J is TRBJ1-3; D might be TRBD1 (5 bases). Trimming stripped 5 bases from V and 0 bases from J, with 14 bases between. CDR1 is SGHTA and CDR2 is FQGNSA in the germline V gene. CDR3 length equals 16 residues. The CDR3 spells CASSLSGGGSGNTIYF. The CDR3 DNA sequence: TGTGCCAGCAGCCTCTCGGGGGGAGGCTCTGGAAACACCATATATTTT.

The V call is TRBV4-2, the J call TRBJ2-7, with D possibly called TRBD1 or TRBD2 (5 bases each). CDR3 length equals 15 residues. Trimming left V 8 bases short and J 4 bases short, with 21 bases between. In germline, CDR1 is LGHNA, CDR2 YNFKEQ. CDR3: CASAYGADSPYEQYF. Written as DNA, the CDR3 is TGTGCCAGCGCCTACGGGGCTGATTCTCCTTACGAGCAGTACTTC.

The chain has TRBV5-4 and TRBJ1-1; D is unclear. The germline V and J ends were trimmed by 5 bases and 5 bases, with 19 bases remaining between them. Germline CDR1 and CDR2: SGHNT and YYREEE (reference sequence). CDR3 length: 15 amino acids. CDR3 sequence (DNA): TGTGCCAGCAGTCAAAGGCACGCTAAGGGAACTGAAGCTTTCTTT. Its translation is CASSQRHAKGTEAFF. Drawing the rest from reference TRBV5-4 and TRBJ1-1, the complete variable domain is ETGVTQSPTHLIKTRGQQVTLRCSSQSGHNTVSWYQQALGQGPQFIFQYYREEENGRGNFPPRFSGLQFPNYSSELNVNALELDDSALYLCASSQRHAKGTEAFFGQGTRLTVV.

The chain links TRBV29-1 to TRBJ1-5; maybe TRBD1 (5 bases). V was clipped by 5 bases and J by 5 bases, with 13 bases between them. The CDR3 spans 13 residues. Germline V gene sequence: CDR1 SQVTM, CDR2 ANQGSEA. The DNA for the CDR3 is TGCAGCGTTAGGGACTTCATCGATCAGCCCCAGCATTTT. Its translation is CSVRDFIDQPQHF.

This clone came up a few times. This sequence joins TRBV7-2 and TRBJ2-3, with 9 bases aligning to TRBD2. V dropped 3 bases and J dropped 6; count of bases not matched to a gene: 7. The CDR3 length is 15 residues. Per germline, CDR1 SGHTA and CDR2 FQGNSA. Here the CDR3 reads CASSFRASGVDTQYF. Written as DNA, the CDR3 is TGTGCCAGCAGCTTTAGGGCTAGCGGGGTTGATACGCAGTATTTT.

The rearrangement links TRBV11-3 to TRBJ2-2; D is undetermined. Germline values: CDR1 SGHNT, CDR2 YENEEA. The CDR3 extends over 12 amino acids. Trimming removed 5 bases from V and 7 bases from J, with 8 bases in between. The CDR3 nucleotides are TGTGCCAGCAGCGGAGAGTTCGGGGAGCTGTTTTTT. It yields the protein CASSGEFGELFF.

This chain links TRBV7-3 with TRBJ2-1; a weak D match, TRBD2 (5 bases). CDR1 is SGHTA and CDR2 is FQGTGA in the germline V gene. With 1 base removed from V and 10 bases from J, the gap between germline ends came to 14 bases. The CDR3 contains 14 residues. This chain's CDR3 is CASSLRGSSREQFF. The CDR3 coding sequence is TGTGCCAGCAGCTTAAGAGGGAGCTCGAGGGAGCAGTTCTTC.

CDR3 residues: CASSERQGALYEQYF. The CDR3, as DNA: TGTGCCAGCAGTGAGCGACAGGGAGCTTTGTACGAGCAGTACTTC. The V gene is TRBV5-6, the J gene TRBJ2-7; 7 bases are a match to TRBD1. CDR3 length equals 15 residues. Trimming took 5 bases from V and 4 from J; bases not matched to a gene: 12. Germline V lookup: CDR1 SGHDT, CDR2 YYEEEE.

The chain recombines TRBV3-1 (or the pseudogene TRBV3-2) with TRBJ1-6; weak D call: TRBD1 (5 bases). CDR1 LGHDT and CDR2 YNNKEL come from the germline V gene (reference sequence). The CDR3 extends over 14 amino acids. V lost 6 bases, J lost 7 bases, and 13 bases lay in between. The CDR3 nucleotides are TGTGCCAGCAGACGGGGGTTTGACAATTCACCCCTCCACTTT. It is translated as CASRRGFDNSPLHF.

This clone appeared a few times. This chain joins TRBV30 and TRBJ2-3; 7 bases are a match to TRBD2. The CDR3 is 14 amino acids. Per the germline V gene, CDR1 is GTSNPN and CDR2 is SVGIG (reference sequence). V lost 4 bases and J lost 3; bases outside the gene matches: 7. The CDR3 sequence: CAWTPGLHTDTQYF. CDR3 nucleotides: TGTGCCTGGACCCCGGGACTACATACAGATACGCAGTATTTT.

This chain uses TRBV6-2 or TRBV6-3 with TRBJ2-1; a possible D gene is TRBD1 (5 bases). Germline loops: CDR1 MNHEY, CDR2 SVGEGT. The CDR3 loop spans 11 amino acids. V lost 4 bases to trimming and J lost 12 bases, with 10 bases between them. The CDR3 reads CASSLEGAQFF. CDR3 in DNA: TGTGCCAGCAGTTTGGAAGGGGCGCAGTTCTTC.

The V and J genes are TRBV29-1 and TRBJ1-1; D not certain. V was shortened by 5 bases and J by 7 bases, with 14 bases between the two germline ends. This CDR3 has 12 amino acids. Germline CDR1 SQVTM, CDR2 ANQGSEA. The CDR3 is CSVSWLSGEAFF. CDR3 nucleotide sequence: TGCAGCGTTTCTTGGTTGTCCGGTGAAGCTTTCTTT.